The 16 T cell receptor beta chains in this list originate from one sample, sequenced in a study of blood T cell repertoires in COVID-19 (dated by TCRdb to between 2020 and 2021). The protocol used for the library was the immunoSEQ multiplex PCR assay. Entries here come from immuneACCESS through TCRdb and include only in-frame sequences with V and J called. Some clones fail to appear in such tables; in the studies checked, an unresolved V gene covers under half of the shortfall, and the cause of the remainder is unknown. For this sample there are 140,000 or so clones; around 86% appear just once. The ten largest clones capture around 5% of the sample. The sequencing sample was made of peripheral blood. Source of these receptors: a human donor in a cohort sampled during active COVID-19.

The chain carries TRBV11-3 and TRBJ2-5; 8 bases map to TRBD2. Trimming cost V 6 bases and J 3 bases; bases outside gene matches: 3. The CDR3 covers 13 residues. Germline CDR1 and CDR2: SGHNT and YENEEA. CDR3 amino acids: CASSYSGEETQYF. The CDR3 DNA follows: TGTGCCAGCAGTTATAGCGGGGAAGAGACCCAGTACTTC.

The rearrangement joins TRBV19 to TRBJ2-3; a possible D gene is TRBD1 (6 bases). CDR1 is LNHDA and CDR2 is SQIVND in the germline V gene (reference sequence). CDR3 length: 14 amino acids. Trimming left V 3 bases short and J 0 bases short, with 7 bases between. CDR3 loop: CASSMTGSTDTQYF. Here the CDR3 DNA reads TGTGCCAGTAGTATGACAGGAAGCACAGATACGCAGTATTTT.

This clone came up a few times. The genes are TRBV19 and TRBJ1-2; a possible D gene is TRBD1 (5 bases). V lost 3 bases and J lost 4, with 15 bases in between. Germline values: CDR1 LNHDA, CDR2 SQIVND (reference sequence). The CDR3 runs to 15 residues. The CDR3 loop is CASSIRGVDTYGYTF. DNA of the CDR3: TGTGCCAGTAGTATCCGAGGCGTGGACACCTATGGCTACACCTTC.

The chain is built from TRBV5-4 and TRBJ2-5; 10 nucleotides align to TRBD2. With 4 bases clipped from V and 4 bases from J, the junction kept 10 bases outside the gene matches. This CDR3 has 16 residues. Germline V gene sequence: CDR1 SGHNT, CDR2 YYREEE (reference sequence). The CDR3 here is CASSPSLAGVRETQYF. The DNA of the CDR3 is TGTGCCAGCAGCCCCAGTCTAGCGGGAGTTAGAGAGACCCAGTACTTC.

The V call is TRBV5-1, the J call TRBJ1-6; TRBD1 matches at 7 bases. The CDR3 runs to 16 residues. Germline values: CDR1 SGHRS, CDR2 YFSETQ. With V trimmed by 3 bases and J by 6 bases, 9 bases remained unmatched. The chain's CDR3 is CASSSSSGQSNSPLHF. In DNA form, the CDR3 reads TGCGCCAGCAGCTCTTCCTCGGGACAGTCTAATTCACCCCTCCACTTT.

V and J are TRBV2 and TRBJ1-5, with D possibly being TRBD1 (6 bases). The CDR3 loop spans 14 amino acids. Deletions cut 1 base from V and 11 bases from J, with 15 bases between. The germline V gene has CDR1 SNHLY and CDR2 FYNNEI. CDR3 DNA sequence: TGTGCCAGCAGTGAAGGACAGGTCTCCGTGGCCCAGCATTTT. It translates to CASSEGQVSVAQHF.

This chain uses TRBV5-6 with TRBJ1-5, with no clear D. Between the trimmed V and J ends, which lost 0 bases and 2 bases, there was a span of 6 bases. The CDR3 has 14 amino acids. CDR1 is SGHDT and CDR2 is YYEEEE in the germline V gene. The CDR3 DNA reads TGTGCCAGCAGCTTGGGTGCAGGCAATCAGCCCCAGCATTTT. Translated: CASSLGAGNQPQHF. Together with reference TRBV5-6 and TRBJ1-5, the CDR3 gives the full variable domain: DAGVTQSPTHLIKTRGQQVTLRCSPKSGHDTVSWYQQALGQGPQFIFQYYEEEERQRGNFPDRFSGHQFPNYSSELNVNALLLGDSALYLCASSLGAGNQPQHFGDGTRLSIL.

The rearrangement links TRBV27 to TRBJ2-3; 8 bases fit TRBD1. The V gene end was trimmed by 3 bases and the J gene end by 4 bases; junction bases not matched to a gene: 3. Looked up from germline, CDR1 is MNHEY and CDR2 is SMNVEV (reference sequence). The CDR3 is 14 residues long. The CDR3 sequence: CASSFRGLADTQYF. The DNA for the CDR3 is TGTGCCAGCAGTTTCAGGGGGCTGGCAGATACGCAGTATTTT.

The table lists this clone with a few counts. In DNA form, the CDR3 reads TGTGCCAGCTCCGGCCTAGCAACGGGGAGACGGGAGACCCAGTACTTC. Translating gives CASSGLATGRRETQYF. The chain carries TRBV18 and TRBJ2-5; tentative D call: TRBD2 (5 bases). V lost 6 bases and J lost 5, with 22 bases in between. CDR1 is KGHSH and CDR2 is LQKENI in the germline V gene. CDR3 length: 16 residues.

The CDR3 sequence: CASSQVLRGDYGYTF. DNA of the CDR3: TGTGCCAGCAGCCAAGTGCTGCGGGGCGACTATGGCTACACCTTC. This chain connects TRBV3-1 (or the pseudogene TRBV3-2) to TRBJ1-2, with D possibly matching TRBD1 (5 bases). V was shortened by 1 base and J by 3 bases, with 12 bases between the two germline ends. The CDR3 runs 15 residues. Germline V gene data show CDR1 as LGHDT and CDR2 as YNNKEL (reference sequence).

The chain carries TRBV3-1 (or the pseudogene TRBV3-2) and TRBJ2-5; TRBD1 matches 8 bases. This CDR3 contains 14 residues. CDR1 and CDR2 (germline): LGHDT, YNNKEL (reference sequence). V dropped 5 bases and J dropped 4; count of bases not matched to a gene: 6. The CDR3 nucleotides read TGTGCCAGCAGCTCGGACAGGGAATTAGAGACCCAGTACTTC. It specifies CASSSDRELETQYF.

CDR3 region: CASSREGGNEQFF. In nucleotides, the CDR3 is TGTGCCAGCAGTCGGGAAGGGGGCAATGAGCAGTTCTTC. The chain recombines TRBV2 with TRBJ2-1; D is perhaps TRBD1 (6 bases). CDR1 SNHLY and CDR2 FYNNEI come from the germline V gene. This CDR3 is built from 13 residues. Trimming shortened V by 5 bases and J by 6 bases, and 11 bases separated the two germline ends.

V and J are TRBV5-1 and TRBJ2-2, with D possibly matching TRBD2 (7 bases). The CDR3 totals 15 residues. The V gene lost 2 bases and the J gene lost 6 bases, with 14 bases spanning the gap. Germline CDR1 SGHRS, CDR2 YFSETQ. In DNA, the CDR3 is TGCGCCAGCAGCTTAGAGGGGGGGCTCGCCGGGGAGCTGTTTTTT. Translated, it gives CASSLEGGLAGELFF.

This clone was seen more than once but under ten times. This chain joins TRBV5-4 and TRBJ2-1; 10 bases line up with TRBD2. The V and J ends lost 6 bases and 6 bases, in that order; junction bases with no gene match: 6. Germline assignment: CDR1 SGHNT and CDR2 YYREEE (reference sequence). The CDR3 spans 14 residues. The CDR3 protein is CASKTSGIINEQFF. As DNA, the CDR3 is TGTGCCAGCAAAACTAGCGGGATTATCAATGAGCAGTTCTTC.

This clone appeared once. The V gene is TRBV5-6, the J gene TRBJ2-3, with 12 bases fitting TRBD1. The junction had 2 bases not matched to a gene; V was cut back by 1 base and J by 2 bases. The length of the CDR3 is 16 residues. Germline CDR1 and CDR2: SGHDT and YYEEEE. CDR3 amino acids: CASSLWDRGPTDTQYF. The CDR3 DNA is TGTGCCAGCAGCTTGTGGGACAGGGGGCCCACAGATACGCAGTATTTT.

The chain has TRBV12-3 or TRBV12-4 and TRBJ2-3, with D possibly being TRBD2 (5 bases). The CDR3 covers 12 residues. Trimming stripped 6 bases from V and 6 bases from J, with 10 bases between. The CDR3 nucleotides read TGTGCCAGCAGCGCGAGGGCCGATACGCAGTATTTT. It is translated as CASSARADTQYF.